This T cell receptor (beta chain) originates from a study of response to subunit inactivated influenza vaccine. The CDR3 consists of 17 residues. Per the germline V gene, CDR1 is LGHNA and CDR2 is YNFKEQ. Trimming took off 4 bases at V and 0 bases at J, with 13 bases between the two ends. This clonotype turned up a few times. TCRdb passed the RT-PCR reads through MiXCR, listing each CDR3 protein once. The repertoire consists of 150,000 to 200,000 distinct CDR3 sequences, with 10% to 15% occurring once and the leading ten covering about 29%. These data also featured in a second study, about T cells expressing NK-cell markers. This second study notes: For TCR beta, cDNA was produced by 5'RACE template switching with UMIs. In sorted CD3+CD56+NKG2C+, CD3+CD56+NKG2C- and CD3+CD56-NKG2C+ T cells, TCR beta repertoires were obtained. Four of the donors also had these clonotypes leading their CD3+CD56-NKG2C+ fraction. Questions lingered over whether expanded NKG2C+ T cell clones were HCMV-specific.

This clonotype was sampled from a middle-aged man who received an inactivated influenza vaccine. This sample comprised CD8+ T cells sorted from PBMCs, obtained approximately 13 days after vaccination. This sequence joins TRBV4-2 and TRBJ2-6, with no clear D. This CDR3 reads CASSPGEENSGANVLTF. DNA of the CDR3: TGTGCCAGCAGCCCGGGTGAAGAAAACTCTGGGGCCAACGTCCTGACTTTC.